This TCR beta chain was retrieved from a study of regulatory and conventional T cells in RAG deficiency. Across the study: Hypomorphic RAG mutations in CID or atypical SCID frequently accompany autoimmunity. Regarding the study as a whole: Shorter CDR3s in all patient subsets; >85% Treg-Tconv overlap in Omenn. Shannon entropy was markedly lower and Simpson indices higher in RAG-deficient patients than control T-cell subsets. These Omenn syndrome Treg sorts may hold peripherally activated cells instead.

With respect to this clone: The antigen is not known.

This CDR3 contains 12 residues. Trimming removed 6 bases from V and 0 bases from J, with 3 bases in between. Looked up from germline, CDR1 is LNHDA and CDR2 is SQIVND (reference sequence). Repertoires were generated with immunoSEQ multiplex PCR, while TCRdb's copy carries only in-frame clones and drops some. Of approximately 1,000 clones listed, over 80% are singletons. Blood CD4+ CD25-low CD127-high conventional T cells supplied the genomic DNA template. The rearrangement uses TRBV19 and TRBJ2-1; D is ambiguous. The sequenced sample was CD4+ effector T cells sorted from blood. The clonotype was recovered from a human donor with RAG deficiency presenting as combined immunodeficiency. As DNA, the CDR3 is TGTGCCAGTAGGAGCTCCTACAATGAGCAGTTCTTC. Its translation: CASRSSYNEQFF. The variable domain in full, with the rest retrieved from reference TRBV19 and TRBJ2-1, is DGGITQSPKYLFRKEGQNVTLSCEQNLNHDAMYWYRQDPGQGLRLIYYSQIVNDFQKGDIAEGYSVSREKKESFPLTVTSAQKNPTAFYLCASRSSYNEQFFGPGTRLTVL.